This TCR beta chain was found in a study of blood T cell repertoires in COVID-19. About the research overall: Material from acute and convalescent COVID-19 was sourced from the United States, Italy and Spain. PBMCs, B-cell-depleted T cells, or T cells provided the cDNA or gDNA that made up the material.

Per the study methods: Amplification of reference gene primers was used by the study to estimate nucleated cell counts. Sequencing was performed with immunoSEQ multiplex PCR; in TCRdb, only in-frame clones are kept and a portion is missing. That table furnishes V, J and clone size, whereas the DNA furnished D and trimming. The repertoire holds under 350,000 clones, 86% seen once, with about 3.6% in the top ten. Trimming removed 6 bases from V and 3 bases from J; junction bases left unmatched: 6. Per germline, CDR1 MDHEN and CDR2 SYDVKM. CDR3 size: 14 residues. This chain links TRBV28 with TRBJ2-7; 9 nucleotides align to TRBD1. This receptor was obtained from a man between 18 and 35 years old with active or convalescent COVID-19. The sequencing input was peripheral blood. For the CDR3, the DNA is TGTGCCAGCAGGGAAGGGACAGGGAACTACGAGCAGTACTTC. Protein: CASREGTGNYEQYF.